This entry describes one T cell receptor (beta chain). Profiling relied on immunoSEQ multiplex PCR, and the TCRdb table lists in-frame clones only, not all of them. The sample holds 59,000 or so clones; roughly nine tenths are singletons and the top ten take more than 14%. The data originate from a study of cytomegalovirus exposure and HLA in healthy donors. CDR3 length equals 16 residues. Germline-derived CDR1 and CDR2 are SGHNT and YYREEE (reference sequence). J was trimmed by 4 bases and V by 1 base; bases with no gene match: 6. Sequencing was carried out using PBMCs. The receptor's source is a woman between 18 and 29 years old in good health and CMV-seronegative. The rearrangement links TRBV5-4 to TRBJ2-2; TRBD2 aligns across 8 bases. The CDR3 sequence is CASSLQTGGPTGELFF. The CDR3 nucleotides read TGTGCCAGCAGCTTGCAAACGGGAGGGCCCACCGGGGAGCTGTTTTTT.